The 6 T cell receptor beta chains reported below all come from one sample, sequenced in a study of regulatory T cells in long-lasting Graves disease. Researchers made TCR beta libraries by using iRepertoire HTBI primers and running Arm-PCR on CDR3 regions. MiXCR, applied by TCRdb to the multiplex PCR reads, yields one record per CDR3 protein. This repertoire shows approximately 390,000 distinct CDR3 sequences, 15% to 20% found once; its top ten account for 20% to 25%. Stated time point: newly diagnosed GD, antithyroid drugs for less than 3 months. The TCR library was made from RNA extracted from PBMCs. Another study also made use of these data, one on T cells in Graves' hyperthyroidism and ophthalmopathy.

The sequences come from peripheral blood mononuclear cells (PBMCs), collected at new diagnosis, from a patient treated with antithyroid drugs. These receptors originate from a woman younger than 30 with Graves disease.

The V call is TRBV5-1, the J call TRBJ2-5; D might be TRBD1 (5 bases). Per the germline V gene, CDR1 is SGHRS and CDR2 is YFSETQ. The V and J ends lost 2 bases and 5 bases respectively, with 10 bases between them. The CDR3 extends over 13 amino acids. The CDR3, as DNA: TGCGCCAGCAGCTTACAGGCCTCGGAGACCCAGTACTTC. Protein sequence: CASSLQASETQYF.

This clonotype occurred many times. V usage is TRBV2 and J usage is TRBJ2-7; the D gene is possibly TRBD1 (6 bases). V lost 7 bases and J 1 base, leaving 11 bases between the germline ends. Germline V CDR1 and CDR2: SNHLY, FYNNEI. This CDR3 has 13 residues. CDR3 nucleotide sequence: TGTGCCAGCACCTTACAGGGATCCTACGAGCAGTACTTC. This gives the protein CASTLQGSYEQYF. The full variable domain, its missing parts supplied by reference TRBV2 and TRBJ2-7, is EPEVTQTPSHQVTQMGQEVILRCVPISNHLYFYWYRQILGQKVEFLVSFYNNEISEKSEIFDDQFSVERPDGSNFTLKIRSTKLEDSAMYFCASTLQGSYEQYFGPGTRLTVT.

This clonotype was counted ten times or more. The chain employs TRBV5-1 and TRBJ1-6, with 7 bases aligning to TRBD1. The J segment lost 7 bases and the V segment lost 4 bases, leaving 11 bases of the junction unmatched. Germline loops: CDR1 SGHRS, CDR2 YFSETQ. The CDR3 runs 16 residues. The CDR3: CASSPGRMTGNSPLHF. CDR3 in DNA: TGCGCCAGCAGCCCCGGACGAATGACAGGGAATTCACCCCTCCACTTT.

This clonotype was picked up a small number of times. The chain employs TRBV5-5 and TRBJ2-7, with 9 bases lining up with TRBD1. V was clipped by 4 bases and J by 1 base; unmatched bases: 9. Germline CDR1 and CDR2: SGHKS and YYEKEE (reference sequence). This CDR3 is built from 16 residues. This CDR3 reads CASSHNRGHRSYEQYF. CDR3 coding DNA: TGTGCCAGCAGCCATAACAGGGGGCATAGGTCCTACGAGCAGTACTTC. Supplemented by reference TRBV5-5 and TRBJ2-7, the full variable domain reads DAGVTQSPTHLIKTRGQQVTLRCSPISGHKSVSWYQQVLGQGPQFIFQYYEKEERGRGNFPDRFSARQFPNYSSELNVNALLLGDSALYLCASSHNRGHRSYEQYFGPGTRLTVT.

This clonotype occurred a few times. The chain joins TRBV7-3 to TRBJ2-7, with TRBD1 as a possible D gene (6 bases). In germline, CDR1 is SGHTA, CDR2 FQGTGA. With 5 bases removed from V and 5 bases from J, the gap between germline ends came to 16 bases. CDR3 size: 14 residues. CDR3 DNA sequence: TGTGCCAGCAGCCCAGGGGCGACCGCCAACGAGCAGTACTTC. Its protein is CASSPGATANEQYF.

In this sample, this clonotype turned up many times. The chain uses TRBV5-1 and TRBJ1-2; D possibly corresponds to TRBD1 (5 bases). V shed 4 bases and J shed 0 bases, with 16 bases lying between them. The CDR3 runs to 16 residues. Germline V CDR1 and CDR2: SGHRS, YFSETQ. The CDR3 sequence: CASSLEWGDPNYGYTF. The CDR3 DNA reads as TGCGCCAGCAGCCTCGAATGGGGGGATCCTAACTATGGCTACACCTTC.